This T cell receptor beta chain was sequenced for a study of blood T cell repertoires in COVID-19. The overall study: Spain, Italy and the United States supplied samples that represented acute and convalescent COVID-19.

Allocation to cohorts depended on clinical history reported by the participants. V dropped 1 base and J dropped 6 bases, with 9 bases sitting between them. Germline CDR1 is SGHAT and CDR2 is FQNNGV. The CDR3 runs to 14 residues. Profiling relied on immunoSEQ multiplex PCR, and the TCRdb table lists in-frame clones only, not all of them. The table shows fewer than 250,000 clones, with roughly 80% occurring only once. The sequenced material came from PBMCs or T cells enriched from blood (not recorded which). V is TRBV11-2 and J is TRBJ1-4; no clear D. The receptor comes from a woman aged 50 to 60 who had been exposed to COVID-19. For the CDR3, the DNA is TGTGCCAGCAGCTTAGGGAACAGTTATGAAAAACTGTTTTTT. It yields the protein CASSLGNSYEKLFF.